A single sample is the source of the 7 T cell receptor beta chains below, sequenced in a study of T-cell memory formation after mild COVID-19. TCRdb independently ran MiXCR on the 5' RACE reads; one entry per CDR3 protein. The sample holds some 350,000 distinct CDR3 sequences, about a sixth seen once. Input material: PBMCs or a T cell subset sorted from them (not recorded which). These receptors originate from a man aged 18-30 years who had mild COVID-19 (a few samples of this study predate the infection). Cell type and time point are not known.

The rearrangement uses TRBV5-1 and TRBJ2-1; 11 bases map to TRBD1. Germline V CDR1 and CDR2: SGHRS, YFSETQ. This CDR3 has 14 residues. V trimming: 2 bases; J trimming: 8 bases; junction bases outside the gene matches: 3. The chain's CDR3 is CASSFGQGAYEQFF. CDR3 DNA: TGCGCCAGCAGCTTCGGACAGGGGGCCTATGAGCAGTTCTTC.

The sample holds a few counts of this clonotype. This chain connects TRBV18 to TRBJ2-7; TRBD1 agrees at 8 bases. The CDR3 totals 13 residues. Germline V CDR1 and CDR2: KGHSH, LQKENI. After removal of 3 bases from V and 4 bases from J, the junction contained 2 bases not matched to a gene. CDR3 sequence: CASSPQGAYEQYF. CDR3 nucleotides: TGTGCCAGCTCACCCCAGGGGGCTTACGAGCAGTACTTC.

The DNA for the CDR3 is TGTGCCAGCATAAGACAGAGTTTGAACACTGAAGCTTTCTTT. Translating gives CASIRQSLNTEAFF. V gene TRBV2 combines with J gene TRBJ1-1, with D possibly matching TRBD1 (5 bases). Trimming stripped 7 bases from V and 0 bases from J, with 12 bases between. Germline CDR1 reads SNHLY; CDR2 reads FYNNEI. The CDR3 is made up of 14 amino acids.

This clonotype has a count of ten or more. The J gene is TRBJ1-4, the V gene TRBV7-8; 8 positions match TRBD1. Germline assignment: CDR1 SGHVS and CDR2 FQNEAQ. The J segment lost 8 bases and the V segment lost 5 bases, leaving 10 bases of the junction unmatched. CDR3 size: 15 residues. In DNA form, the CDR3 reads TGTGCCAGCAGCACGGACAGGGCATTCGCGGAAAAACTGTTTTTT. It encodes CASSTDRAFAEKLFF. The whole variable domain, remainder taken from reference TRBV7-8 and TRBJ1-4, is GAGVSQSPRYKVAKRGQDVALRCDPISGHVSLFWYQQALGQGPEFLTYFQNEAQLDKSGLPSDRFFAERPEGSVSTLKIQRTQQEDSAVYLCASSTDRAFAEKLFFGSGTQLSVL.

The chain couples TRBV6-5 to TRBJ2-5, with 7 bases that match TRBD1. CDR1 and CDR2 from the germline V gene are MNHEY and SVGAGI. CDR3 length: 16 residues. V lost 4 bases, J lost 5 bases, and 13 bases stayed unmatched. The CDR3 spells CASSFSRGLGEETQYF. CDR3 bases: TGTGCCAGCAGTTTTTCAAGGGGGCTCGGAGAGGAGACCCAGTACTTC.

This clonotype showed up just a few times. This CDR3 reads CASSEGPATEAFF. CDR3 bases: TGTGCCAGCAGTGAAGGTCCGGCCACGGAAGCTTTCTTT. V and J are TRBV2 and TRBJ1-1; D unclear. Germline-derived CDR1 and CDR2 are SNHLY and FYNNEI. CDR3 length: 13 amino acids. Trimming shortened V by 1 base and J by 8 bases, and 11 bases separated the two germline ends.

The chain recombines TRBV3-1 with TRBJ2-2; 7 nucleotides agree with TRBD1. This CDR3 spans 15 amino acids. Trimming at V came to 4 bases and at J to 1 base, leaving 3 bases not matched to a gene. Germline lookup yields CDR1 LGHDT and CDR2 YNNKEL (reference sequence). CDR3 nucleotide sequence: TGTGCCAGCAGCCCGACAGGGCTGAACACCGGGGAGCTGTTTTTT. This sequence encodes CASSPTGLNTGELFF.